This T cell receptor beta chain was found in a study of cytomegalovirus exposure and HLA in healthy donors (dated by TCRdb to the late 2010s). General notes on the study: An earlier analysis of approximately 550 of the donors reported 250 to 350 Gb of sequence data and 117 million unique TCR beta sequences from 150 million to 200 million T cells. Roughly 300 gigabases of sequencing data and roughly 90 million unique TCR sequences were included in an early release covering around 600 HLA-typed donors. Among the roughly 400 genotyped donors, approximately 82% belonged to the genetic ancestry cluster associated with self-reported Caucasian donors. The aim of the study was to test whether cataloging public T cell receptors could identify signatures of past pathogen exposure. The study profiled the T cell repertoires of approximately 700 subjects by immunosequencing and related them to cytomegalovirus serostatus. Besides the first cohort of more than 650 subjects, a separate validation cohort made up of about 120 different subjects was used. To predict cytomegalovirus infection status, the study brought together high-throughput TCR immunosequencing, statistical association of individual TCRs with disease status, and machine learning. In a later analysis, previously published TCR beta repertoires from 670 or so donors were re-analyzed and high-resolution HLA genotyping was added so that TCR occurrence patterns could be studied. Rather than drawing on any new phenotypic data, the later analysis identified candidate immune exposures from TCR beta sequences and the way those sequences occurred across donors. To decide whether each TCR beta V gene segment behaved as functional or pseudogenic, an earlier analysis of fewer than 750 of the donors relied on high-throughput TCR beta sequencing. Donor age, sex, ethnicity and CMV serostatus were compiled together with the repertoire data. A later genetic analysis took genome-wide SNP genotypes for 398 of the 666 donors and used that subset as a discovery cohort. Every discovery cohort repertoire had been produced on one sequencing platform. HLA typing covered class I and class II loci at four-digit resolution. The number of donors typed differed by locus, with about 620-630 for A, B, C, DRB1 and DQB1, more than 500 for DQA1, 606 for DPA1, and approximately 470 for DPB1. Several DR-DQ haplotypes were treated as single units for association and clustering because of strong linkage in the cohort. Among roughly 400 genotyped donors of the cohort, an average of approximately 240,000 unique TCR beta nucleotide sequences were sequenced per donor, 15% to 20% of them non-productive.

In the germline V gene, CDR1 corresponds to SGHRS and CDR2 to YFSETQ. V loses 0 bases of germline sequence and J loses 3 bases, and the interval between the two ends is 15 bases. The CDR3 holds 16 amino acids from the cysteine to the phenylalanine. CDR3 DNA is the only sequence kept; it has 48 bases, read in frame from the first base. The cohort consisted of 600 or so healthy bone marrow donors. Cohort members were all nominally healthy when sampled, although unrecorded immune exposures were likely present. The donor was CMV seronegative and belonged to the group of approximately 320 seronegative cohort members. Each donor provided a peripheral blood sample, and peripheral blood mononuclear cells were used for TCR beta sequencing. Genomic DNA extraction from the blood cell samples was performed with the Qiagen DNeasy Blood Extraction Kit. On this clone: Its antigen is currently not known. One base away there is no much larger clone; base qualities are not given.

Libraries were made using the immunoSEQ multiplex PCR assay. A mixture of 60 forward primers for TCR Vbeta segments and 13 reverse primers for TCR Jbeta segments was used in the multiplex PCR. The CDR3 region of rearranged TCR beta genes was amplified from genomic DNA with a multiplex PCR assay. On the Illumina HiSeq System, the amplified TCR beta libraries were sequenced as 87-base-pair reads. The paper's processing steps were these. Across the 600 to 700 repertoires, a later analysis counted around 80 million unique TCR beta chains, roughly 11 million of which were shared by at least two donors. Raw reads were error-corrected and collapsed into unique sequences by a nearest-neighbor algorithm in which closely related sequences were merged to remove PCR and sequencing errors. To assign V, D and J gene segments, CDR3 sequences were aligned to IMGT reference sequences. Each retained sequence needed at least a six-nucleotide match to both a V gene segment and a J gene segment. A rearrangement was called productive if the CDR3 had no stop codons and remained in frame with V and J, and every other rearrangement was called non-productive. Following IMGT convention, CDR3 was defined as the stretch from the second conserved V-encoded cysteine up to the conserved J-encoded phenylalanine. The earlier analysis of 500 to 600 of the donors excluded sequences that lacked an unambiguous match to a single V gene segment. An earlier analysis of a few hundred of the donors called V segments functional above 56.7% productive rearrangements and segregating when the between-donor standard deviation exceeded 5%. A statistical classification framework was built for diagnosing cytomegalovirus status from the catalog of TCR beta chain sequences. In a later analysis, TCR nucleotide sequences were compared against IMGT/GENE-DB human TR gene sequences so that V and J genes could be assigned. A later analysis assigned CDR3 sequences and most-parsimonious VDJ recombination scenarios with the TCRdist pipeline. In a later analysis, every TCR beta chain was defined by the combination of its CDR3 amino acid sequence and its V-gene family, and reads without a unique V-gene family were dropped. As a way to deal with suspected cross-contamination and a sequencing artifact, a later analysis dropped approximately 570 nucleotide sequences that were highly shared and had low generation probability. In a later analysis, a clonal expansion index was calculated for each public chain from normalized within-repertoire ranks of inferred template counts. In a later analysis, generation probabilities were computed with a VDJ recombination model fitted to out-of-frame rearrangements, and the resulting probabilities were checked against IGoR. In a later analysis, TCR-TCR, TCR-HLA and TCR-CMV co-occurrence was scored with hypergeometric tests, and a repertoire-size bias correction was applied to TCR pairs. A later analysis estimated false discovery rates by permuting HLA or CMV assignments 20 times. In a later analysis, co-occurring TCRs were grouped using DBSCAN, and TCRdist sequence similarity was added for clustering within HLA-allele-positive subsets. Repertoires with fewer than 30,000 or more than 120,000 public chains were left out of co-occurrence clustering, as were a handful of repertoires with anomalous nucleotide sharing. TCRdb took this table from immuneACCESS and kept in-frame rearrangements with V and J called. Such tables lack part of the clones; where checked against another copy, unresolved V genes explain under half of the gap, and the rest is unexplained. D and trimming were read from the DNA, whereas the V and J calls and clone size are those reported in that table. This sample comprises 180,000 or so clones, 65% to 85% of them detected only once. The ten top clones hold approximately 0.092% of the sample.

Findings and caveats that apply to the study as a whole: At a false discovery rate of 0.05, a later analysis linked about 17,000 TCR beta sequences to specific HLA alleles. Most TCR sequences were seen in very few donors, while some public TCRs were found in many individuals. According to the authors, the approach could potentially be generalized to other disease states and immunological phenotypes. Strong co-occurrence of HLA alleles, especially DR and DQ, made assigning TCR associations to individual alleles difficult. Only TCR beta chains were sequenced in this cohort, and the absence of alpha or paired-chain data limited detectable features. In a later analysis, HLA-associated TCR beta chains showed more clonal expansion and lower generation probabilities than non-associated chains that were equally common. Compared with the approximately 700-donor mean, donors in an Asian-associated ancestry cluster had fewer N-insertions in productive TCRs, according to a later genetic analysis. The 87-base-pair reads could not distinguish some IMGT-functional V segments, including TRBV6-2 and TRBV6-3, so those segments were excluded. The only immune exposure information available for the cohort was CMV serostatus. Roughly uniform sequencing depth across donors was assumed in presence/absence analyses, although this assumption may not hold. Cytomegalovirus status was reported to be diagnosed by the classifier with high specificity and sensitivity in both the original and validation cohorts. In a later genetic analysis, a missense DCLRE1C variant was associated with V-gene and J-gene trimming of TCR beta chains, and the association was replicated in an independent cohort. In an earlier analysis of about 600 of the donors, most TCR beta V segments appeared in productive rearrangements about 90% or about 30% of the time, broadly matching IMGT annotations. Linkage disequilibrium might explain the correlated functional status among segregating V segments, but an unknown experimental factor could not be excluded. According to a later analysis, parvovirus B19, influenza, CMV and Epstein-Barr virus appeared linked to several top co-occurrence clusters. A cluster of highly shared sequence variants was judged likely to be a technical artifact of the sequencing pipeline. In a later analysis, the rate of TCR association differed among HLA loci, with DRB1 alleles having the most associated TCRs and HLA-C alleles having the fewest. A further reported finding was that TCR beta sequences accurately predicted the HLA-A and HLA-B alleles for most subjects in the first cohort. A later analysis found that most CMV-associated TCR beta chains appeared HLA-restricted, with HLA associations seemingly driven largely by CMV exposure. HLA typing was unavailable for some donors at each locus, so association tests used only the typed subset. In the study, 150 to 200 TCR beta chains were listed as associated with cytomegalovirus. Because counts were too low, more than 15 rarely observed V segments, including chromosome 9 orphons, were left out of the earlier analysis of roughly 600 of the donors. Three of the identified cytomegalovirus-associated TCR beta chains were confirmed in vitro to be specific for cytomegalovirus antigens.

The chain is made from TRBV5-1 and TRBJ2-5; TRBD2 might be the D gene, on 5 matching bases. Sequenced: PBMCs. The TCR originated in a boy aged 2-15 years in good health and CMV-seronegative. DNA sequence: TGCGCCAGCAGCTTGGGGGAGTACCCGGGCGAAGAGACCCAGTACTTC. It codes for CASSLGEYPGEETQYF.